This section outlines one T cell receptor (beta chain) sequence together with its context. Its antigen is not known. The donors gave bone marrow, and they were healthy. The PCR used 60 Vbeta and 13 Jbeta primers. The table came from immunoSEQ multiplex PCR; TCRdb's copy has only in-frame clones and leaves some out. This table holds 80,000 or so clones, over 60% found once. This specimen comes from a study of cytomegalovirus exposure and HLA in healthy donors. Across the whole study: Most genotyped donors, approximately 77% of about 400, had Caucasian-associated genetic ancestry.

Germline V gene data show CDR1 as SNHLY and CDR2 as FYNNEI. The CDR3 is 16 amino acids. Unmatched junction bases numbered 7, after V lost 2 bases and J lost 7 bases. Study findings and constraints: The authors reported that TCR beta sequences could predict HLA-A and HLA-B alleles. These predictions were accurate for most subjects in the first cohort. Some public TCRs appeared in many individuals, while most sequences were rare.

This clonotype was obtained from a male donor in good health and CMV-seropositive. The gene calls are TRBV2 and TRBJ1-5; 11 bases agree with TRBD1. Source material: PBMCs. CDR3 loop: CASSESGQGVGQPQHF. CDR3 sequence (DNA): TGTGCCAGCAGTGAATCGGGACAGGGGGTTGGGCAGCCCCAGCATTTT.